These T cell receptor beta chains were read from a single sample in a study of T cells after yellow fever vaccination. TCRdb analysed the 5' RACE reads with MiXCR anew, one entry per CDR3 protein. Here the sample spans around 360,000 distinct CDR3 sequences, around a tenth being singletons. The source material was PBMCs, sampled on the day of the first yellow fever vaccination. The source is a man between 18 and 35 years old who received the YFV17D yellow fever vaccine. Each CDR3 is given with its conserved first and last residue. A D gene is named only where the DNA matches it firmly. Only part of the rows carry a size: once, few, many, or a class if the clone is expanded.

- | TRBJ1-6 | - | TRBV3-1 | CASSQEGDSPLHF | TGTGCCAGCAGCCAAGAGGGGGATTCACCCCTCCACTTT
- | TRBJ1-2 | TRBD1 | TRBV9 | CASSATGEGYTF | TGTGCCAGCAGCGCGACAGGGGAAGGCTACACCTTC
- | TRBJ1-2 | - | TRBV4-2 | CASSHTPGRKGYGYTF | TGTGCCAGCAGCCATACCCCCGGACGAAAGGGCTATGGCTACACCTTC
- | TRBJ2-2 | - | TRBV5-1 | CASSLEVPGELFF | TGCGCCAGCAGCTTGGAGGTTCCCGGGGAGCTGTTTTTT
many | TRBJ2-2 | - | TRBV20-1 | CSARMDGRDTGELFF | TGCAGTGCTAGAATGGACGGTAGGGACACCGGGGAGCTGTTTTTT
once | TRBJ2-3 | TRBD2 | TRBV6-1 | CASRGSLAGGRGTDTQYF | TGTGCCAGCAGAGGATCACTAGCGGGGGGTCGGGGCACAGATACGCAGTATTTT
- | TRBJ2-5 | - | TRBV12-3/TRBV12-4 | CASSIGQRQTQYF | TGTGCCAGCAGTATCGGACAGCGCCAGACCCAGTACTTC
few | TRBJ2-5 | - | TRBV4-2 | CASSQERAGEETQYF | TGTGCCAGCAGCCAAGAACGGGCAGGGGAAGAGACCCAGTACTTC
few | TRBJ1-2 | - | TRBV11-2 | CASSLGAGASYGYTF | TGTGCCAGCAGCTTAGGTGCAGGAGCCTCTTATGGCTACACCTTC
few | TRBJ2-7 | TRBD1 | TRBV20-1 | CSASPRTGRLITQYF | TGCAGTGCTAGCCCCCGGACAGGGCGATTGATCACGCAGTACTTC
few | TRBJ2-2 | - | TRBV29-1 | CSVRQDNTGELFF | TGCAGCGTTAGACAGGATAACACCGGGGAGCTGTTTTTT
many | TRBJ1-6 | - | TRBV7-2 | CASSPFLAESPLHF | TGTGCCAGCAGCCCCTTCTTGGCCGAGTCACCCCTCCACTTT
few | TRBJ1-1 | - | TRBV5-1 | CASSLQGLGSGVNTEAFF | TGCGCCAGCAGCTTACAGGGTCTGGGGTCGGGGGTGAACACTGAAGCTTTCTTT
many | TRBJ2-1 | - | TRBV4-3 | CASSQDKGYNEQFF | TGCGCCAGCAGCCAAGATAAGGGTTACAATGAGCAGTTCTTC
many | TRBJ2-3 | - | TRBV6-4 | CASSRDGDTQYF | TGTGCCAGCAGTCGTGACGGAGATACGCAGTATTTT
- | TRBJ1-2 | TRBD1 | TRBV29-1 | CSVGLGTGGYGYTF | TGCAGCGTTGGATTGGGAACAGGGGGCTATGGCTACACCTTC
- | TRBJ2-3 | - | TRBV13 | CASSLHQGSPDTQYF | TGTGCCAGCAGCTTACATCAGGGGAGCCCAGATACGCAGTATTTT
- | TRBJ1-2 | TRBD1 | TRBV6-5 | CASSYLMGQGIRGYTF | TGTGCCAGCAGTTATCTAATGGGACAGGGGATCCGCGGCTACACCTTC
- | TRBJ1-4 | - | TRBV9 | CASSTRGGLTTNEKLFF | TGTGCCAGCAGCACCCGTGGGGGGCTTACAACTAATGAAAAACTGTTTTTT
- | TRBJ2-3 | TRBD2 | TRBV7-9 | CASSGLAGELTDTQYF | TGTGCCAGCAGCGGACTAGCGGGGGAGCTCACAGATACGCAGTATTTT
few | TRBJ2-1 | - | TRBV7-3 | CASSREQGSSEQFF | TGTGCCAGCAGCCGCGAACAGGGTAGTTCTGAGCAGTTCTTC
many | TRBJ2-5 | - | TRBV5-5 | CASSLGVGETQYF | TGTGCCAGCAGCTTGGGTGTCGGAGAGACCCAGTACTTC
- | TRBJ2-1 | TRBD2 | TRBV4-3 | CASSQEGRGGVHEQFF | TGCGCCAGCAGCCAAGAAGGGCGGGGGGGCGTCCATGAGCAGTTCTTC
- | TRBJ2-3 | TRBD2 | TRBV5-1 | CASSLVSGGNTQYF | TGCGCCAGCAGCTTGGTTAGCGGGGGAAATACGCAGTATTTT
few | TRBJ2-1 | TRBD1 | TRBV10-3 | CAISRAPGTVNEQFF | TGTGCCATCAGTCGAGCTCCCGGGACAGTCAATGAGCAGTTCTTC
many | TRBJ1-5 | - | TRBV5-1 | CASSLTGTDYQPQHF | TGCGCCAGCAGCTTAACGGGGACTGACTATCAGCCCCAGCATTTT
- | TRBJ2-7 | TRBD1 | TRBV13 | CASSGPGQGTIYQYF | TGTGCCAGCAGCGGACCGGGACAGGGGACGATCTATCAGTACTTC
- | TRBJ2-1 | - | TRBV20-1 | CSAIAASSYNEQFF | TGCAGTGCAATAGCGGCAAGCTCCTACAATGAGCAGTTCTTC
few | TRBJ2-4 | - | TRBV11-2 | CASSRQSSLAKNIQYF | TGTGCCAGCAGCCGACAGTCCTCTTTAGCCAAAAACATTCAGTACTTC
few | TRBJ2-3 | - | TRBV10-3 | CAISEIGSDRTDTQYF | TGTGCCATCAGTGAAATAGGGAGCGACCGCACAGATACGCAGTATTTT
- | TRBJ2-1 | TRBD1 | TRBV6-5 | CASSYEDRPYNEQFF | TGTGCCAGCAGTTACGAGGACAGGCCATACAATGAGCAGTTCTTC
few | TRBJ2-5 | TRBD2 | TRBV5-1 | CASSSAGTSGGKETQYF | TGCGCCAGCAGCTCAGCCGGGACTAGCGGGGGTAAAGAGACCCAGTACTTC
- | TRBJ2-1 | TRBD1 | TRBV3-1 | CASSPRNPNLGTGFNEQFF | TGTGCCAGCAGCCCCCGTAACCCGAACCTGGGGACAGGGTTCAATGAGCAGTTCTTC
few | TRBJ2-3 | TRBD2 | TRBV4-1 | CASSPQPILAGGLTDTQYF | TGCGCCAGCAGCCCTCAACCGATACTAGCGGGGGGTCTCACAGATACGCAGTATTTT
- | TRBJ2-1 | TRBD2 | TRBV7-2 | CASSLGLAGPNEQFF | TGTGCCAGCAGCTTAGGACTAGCGGGTCCGAATGAGCAGTTCTTC
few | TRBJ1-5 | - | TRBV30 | CAWSEDSNQPQHF | TGTGCCTGGAGTGAGGATAGCAATCAGCCCCAGCATTTT
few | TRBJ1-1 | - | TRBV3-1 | CASSHDSQNTEAFF | TGTGCCAGCAGCCACGACTCCCAGAACACTGAAGCTTTCTTT
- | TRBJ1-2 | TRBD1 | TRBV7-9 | CASARDRPSNYGYTF | TGTGCCAGCGCCCGGGACAGGCCCTCGAACTATGGCTACACCTTC
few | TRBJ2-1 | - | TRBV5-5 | CASSFPRGVYNEQFF | TGTGCCAGCAGCTTCCCCCGCGGGGTATACAATGAGCAGTTCTTC
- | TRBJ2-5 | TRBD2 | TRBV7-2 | CASSRVGTSGETQYF | TGTGCCAGCAGTAGGGTCGGGACTAGCGGAGAGACCCAGTACTTC
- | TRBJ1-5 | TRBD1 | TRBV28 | CASTPPGQGYQPQHF | TGTGCCAGCACCCCACCAGGACAGGGGTATCAGCCCCAGCATTTT
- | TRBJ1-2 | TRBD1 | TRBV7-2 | CASSFPGQGSYTF | TGTGCCAGCAGCTTCCCGGGACAGGGAAGCTACACCTTC
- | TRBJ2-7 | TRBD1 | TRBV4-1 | CASSQVLTGVYEQYF | TGCGCCAGCAGCCAAGTTTTGACAGGGGTCTACGAGCAGTACTTC
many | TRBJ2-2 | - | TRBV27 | CASTRTGGTGELFF | TGTGCCAGCACCCGGACTGGGGGAACCGGGGAGCTGTTTTTT
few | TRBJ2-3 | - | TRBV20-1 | CSASPPQPGPTTDTQYF | TGCAGTGCTAGTCCTCCCCAACCGGGACCTACAACAGATACGCAGTATTTT
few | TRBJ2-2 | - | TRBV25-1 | CASSDGLNTGELFF | TGTGCCAGCAGTGACGGGCTGAACACCGGGGAGCTGTTTTTT
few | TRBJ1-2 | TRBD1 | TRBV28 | CASSVPGQGASFGYTF | TGTGCCAGCAGTGTACCGGGACAGGGGGCGAGTTTTGGCTACACCTTC
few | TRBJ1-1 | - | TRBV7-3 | CASSYPNRDLNTEAFF | TGTGCCAGCAGCTACCCCAACAGGGACCTGAACACTGAAGCTTTCTTT
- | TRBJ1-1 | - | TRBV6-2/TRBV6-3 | CASSYSTSSQAFF | TGTGCCAGCAGTTACTCGACCTCAAGTCAGGCTTTCTTT
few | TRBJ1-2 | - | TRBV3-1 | CASSQEAGPYGYTF | TGTGCCAGCAGCCAAGAGGCTGGCCCCTATGGCTACACCTTC